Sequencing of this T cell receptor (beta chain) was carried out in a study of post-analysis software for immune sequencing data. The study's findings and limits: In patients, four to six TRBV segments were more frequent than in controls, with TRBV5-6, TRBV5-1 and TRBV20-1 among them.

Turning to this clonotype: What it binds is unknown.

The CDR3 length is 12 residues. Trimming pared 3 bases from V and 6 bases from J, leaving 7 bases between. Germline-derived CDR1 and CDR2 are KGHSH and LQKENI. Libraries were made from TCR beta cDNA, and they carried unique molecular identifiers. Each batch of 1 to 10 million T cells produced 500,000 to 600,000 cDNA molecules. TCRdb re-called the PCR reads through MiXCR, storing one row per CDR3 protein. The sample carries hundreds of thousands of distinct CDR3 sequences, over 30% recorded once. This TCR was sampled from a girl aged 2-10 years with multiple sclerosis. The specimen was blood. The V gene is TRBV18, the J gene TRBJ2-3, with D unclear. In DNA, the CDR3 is TGTGCCAGCTCACCTATGGGGGATACGCAGTATTTT. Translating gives CASSPMGDTQYF.